The T cell receptor (beta chain) described here comes from a study of T cell repertoires in ileal Crohn's disease. The time point here: neoterminal ileum biopsy at postoperative endoscopy, about 6 months after surgery. Germline trimming cut 5 bases from V and 8 bases from J; bases unmatched to any gene: 4. Germline V gene sequence: CDR1 SEHNR, CDR2 FQNEAQ (reference sequence). The CDR3 consists of 14 residues. Sequenced by immunoSEQ multiplex PCR; TCRdb stores in-frame clones only, minus some. This sample has 55,000 to 65,000 clones, with around nine tenths found just once. This receptor was taken from an adult with Crohn's disease. Sequencing was performed on ileal tissue. V gene TRBV7-9 combines with J gene TRBJ1-6; 9 bases are shared with TRBD1. The CDR3 spells CASSRDREDSPLHF. The CDR3 region has the DNA TGTGCCAGCAGCCGGGACAGGGAAGATTCACCCCTCCACTTT.